The T cell receptor beta chain under discussion was sequenced for a study of blood T cell repertoires in COVID-19 (TCRdb year 2020). Context from the whole study: Collaborator samples came from the United States, Italy and Spain and covered acute and convalescent phases of COVID-19. The material from the prospective study consisted of cDNA or gDNA derived from T cells, B-cell-depleted T cells, or PBMCs. Deeply sampled blood TCRbeta repertoires from subjects exposed to, actively infected with, or recovered from COVID-19 were included in the dataset. The repertoires were released in a freely available public database meant as a resource for research on the immune response to SARS-CoV-2. Samples were obtained from the ongoing ImmuneRACE study (first 160 participants) and from about 1,300 subjects provided by 6 global collaborators. Sample metadata almost always included a de-identified subject ID, COVID-19 status, age in years and sex. Where available, HLA class I and class II types were taken from metadata supplied by the sample provider and were not determined by assay-based typing. Overall study outcomes, separate from this receptor: How much clinical and demographic metadata was included differed by source and by participant, and the metadata was provided uncurated.

The immunoSEQ Assay, a bias-controlled multiplex PCR, was used to amplify TCRbeta CDR3 regions from genomic DNA. In the paper's pipeline: The number of nucleated cells in each sample was estimated from the amplification of reference gene primers within the assay. To quantify the absolute abundance of each unique TCRbeta CDR3 rearrangement, sequence reads were collapsed and filtered. Productive Simpson clonality was computed per sample as the square root of Simpson's diversity index over productive rearrangements. TCRdb mirrors the immuneACCESS table, restricted to in-frame sequences. Some clones are absent from its copies; in checked studies, under half trace to an unresolved V gene, and the reason for the others is unknown. Clonal size and the V and J genes are those of that table, whereas D and trimming came from the DNA. The sample table holds fewer than 20,000 clones, of which about 90% were seen once. The leading ten clones occupy about 49% of the sample.

The junction carries 5 bases between V and J, which are trimmed by 5 bases and 2 bases respectively. Its CDR3 holds 11 amino acids, cysteine through phenylalanine. Solely the CDR3 DNA is kept, with 33 bases framed from the first base. From the germline V gene (reference sequence), CDR1 is DFQATT and CDR2 is SNEGSKA. The collaborating institutions used their own protocols to collect whole blood in K2EDTA tubes. For TCRbeta analysis, collaborator samples were shipped as frozen whole blood, as isolated PBMCs, or as DNA extracted from either sample type. A note on this clone: The specificity of this receptor is unknown. Base qualities are not recorded, but no much larger clone differs from it by a single base.

The sample consisted of peripheral blood. The receptor's source is a human donor in a cohort sampled during active COVID-19. This sequence uses TRBV20-1 and TRBJ2-3, with the D gene call left open. The CDR3 sequence is CSAPYTDTQYF. The sequence in DNA is TGCAGTGCTCCGTACACAGATACGCAGTATTTT.